The 3 T cell receptor beta chains presented below share a single source sample, sequenced in a study of T cell repertoires in cytomegalovirus infection. Their cognate antigens are unknown. Using its own MiXCR run on the reads, TCRdb lists one record per CDR3 protein. The sample carries approximately 990,000 distinct CDR3 sequences, roughly a third recorded once. Sequenced here: cultured CD8+ T cells from PBMCs, sampled from culture after CMV antigen stimulation. These receptors all come from a human donor in good health (CMV status not recorded). Some clones in this sample may be carry-over from other donors' samples.

This clonotype was counted ten times or more. The V gene is TRBV7-2, the J gene TRBJ1-5, with no clear D. This CDR3 is 15 amino acids long. The V end was cut by 2 bases, the J end by 9 bases, with 17 bases between. Germline loops: CDR1 SGHTA, CDR2 FQGNSA. DNA for the CDR3: TGTGCCAGCAGCTTACCCTGGGCAGAGCCGCTGCCCCAGCATTTT. It specifies CASSLPWAEPLPQHF.

Only a few counts were recorded for this clonotype. V gene TRBV7-2 combines with J gene TRBJ2-5; TRBD1 matches 8 bases. Germline V gene sequence: CDR1 SGHTA, CDR2 FQGNSA. This CDR3 has 19 residues. The junction had 22 bases not matched to a gene; V was cut back by 5 bases and J by 5 bases. The CDR3 DNA is TGTGCCAGCAGCCGTAACCCAGGGGGCGCGTCCGTCCCCCCGGAGACCCAGTACTTC. This translates into CASSRNPGGASVPPETQYF.

This clonotype has only a few counts. This chain connects TRBV12-3 or TRBV12-4 to TRBJ2-7; no definite D call. The CDR3 runs 15 residues. V lost 4 bases and J 3 bases, leaving 16 bases between the germline ends. The DNA of the CDR3 is TGTGCCAGCAGTTCGGGCCCCCCTGGGAACTACGAGCAGTACGTC. Translation gives CASSSGPPGNYEQYV.